The text below deals with one TCR beta chain. The data were taken from a study of blood T cell repertoires in COVID-19. CDR3 length: 17 residues. The V gene's germline CDR1 is LNHNV and CDR2 YYDKDF (reference sequence). After removal of 0 bases from V and 11 bases from J, the junction contained 14 bases not matched to a gene. The protocol was immunoSEQ multiplex PCR, while the TCRdb copy is restricted to in-frame clones and leaves out a portion. The table shows about 270,000 clones, with 85% to 95% occurring only once. The source material was PBMCs or T cells enriched from blood (not recorded which). The TCR was taken from a man aged 35-49 years who had been exposed to COVID-19. J is TRBJ1-5 and V is TRBV15; TRBD1 aligns across 9 bases. CDR3 in amino acids: CATSREPGQGITGAQHF. The CDR3 DNA reads as TGTGCCACCAGCAGAGAACCGGGACAGGGCATCACCGGGGCCCAGCATTTT. Together with reference TRBV15 and TRBJ1-5, the CDR3 gives the full variable domain: DAMVIQNPRYQVTQFGKPVTLSCSQTLNHNVMYWYQQKSSQAPKLLFHYYDKDFNNEADTPDNFQSRRPNTSFCFLDIRSPGLGDTAMYLCATSREPGQGITGAQHFGDGTRLSIL.